The present T cell receptor beta chain was sequenced within a study of blood T cell repertoires in COVID-19 (dated by TCRdb to 2020 to 2022). With regard to the full study: Samples from collaborators originated in the United States, Italy and Spain and spanned both the acute and convalescent phases of COVID-19. The material from the prospective study consisted of cDNA or gDNA derived from T cells, B-cell-depleted T cells, or PBMCs. The dataset comprised deeply sampled blood TCRbeta repertoires from subjects exposed to, actively infected with, or recovered from COVID-19. The repertoires were made available in a free public database intended to serve as a resource for research on the immune response to SARS-CoV-2. The samples were drawn from the first 160 participants of the ongoing ImmuneRACE study and from under 1,500 subjects provided by 6 global collaborators. The sample metadata nearly always contained a de-identified subject ID, COVID-19 status, age in years and sex. Where available, HLA class I and class II types were taken from metadata supplied by the sample provider and were not determined by assay-based typing.

With regard to this clone: Its binding antigen is unknown. No much larger clonotype is one base removed from it; base qualities were not supplied.

In the prospective study, participants were about 18 to 100 years old, resided in about two dozen geographic areas of the United States, and were enrolled through a virtual design. Cohort assignment in the prospective study relied on participant-reported clinical history from a screening survey and a study questionnaire. A participant counted as exposed if, within 2 weeks of entering the study, that participant had been in contact with someone who had a PCR-confirmed or clinician-diagnosed COVID-19 case. In the prospective study, whole blood, serum and a nasopharyngeal or oropharyngeal swab were collected from each participant by mobile phlebotomists. Participants in the prospective study had the option to provide additional blood draws and questionnaires over an approximately 2-month period. Blood samples from the prospective study were shipped frozen or at room temperature prior to DNA extraction.

The CDR3 starts with the cysteine, ends with the phenylalanine, and has 14 residues. The CDR3 DNA has 42 bases and is translated from base 1. CDR1 and CDR2 are read off the germline V gene as SGHTA and FQGNSA. The V end loses 1 base and the J end loses 0 bases, and a stretch of 6 bases separates them. What the study reported, not specific to this receptor: Clinical and demographic metadata were provided uncurated, with the amount varying by source and participant.

TCRbeta CDR3 regions were amplified from genomic DNA using the immunoSEQ Assay, a bias-controlled multiplex PCR. Turning to the authors' computational methods: The number of nucleated cells in each sample was estimated by amplification of reference gene primers within the assay. To quantify the absolute abundance of each unique TCRbeta CDR3 rearrangement, sequence reads were collapsed and filtered. Productive Simpson clonality was computed per sample as the square root of Simpson's diversity index over productive rearrangements. TCRdb's version of the immuneACCESS table is confined to in-frame rearrangements and falls short of the full clone set. An unresolved V gene accounts for under half of the shortfall where checked; the remainder is of unknown origin. V, J and clone size reflect that table, while D and trimming were determined from the DNA. A total of some 200,000 clones appear in this sample, around 82% of them only once. Nearly 5% of the sample belongs to the ten largest clones.

This chain joins TRBV7-2 to TRBJ1-1; no D gene is confidently identified. Sequencing was carried out using PBMCs or T cells enriched from blood (not recorded which). This TCR was sampled from a woman aged 50 to 65 who had been exposed to COVID-19. CDR3 protein: CASSLVPVNTEAFF. In nucleotide form, the sequence is TGTGCCAGCAGCTTAGTTCCGGTGAACACTGAAGCTTTCTTT.